This TCR beta chain was documented in a study of regulatory T cells in long-lasting Graves disease. About the research overall: Graves' patients who were just diagnosed had used antithyroid drugs for under 3 months.

Time point meaning: newly diagnosed GD, antithyroid drugs for less than 3 months. Extracted RNA from PBMCs served as the source of the TCR library. This clonotype has at least ten counts. HTBI primers from iRepertoire and Arm-PCR of CDR3 regions yielded the TCR beta libraries. TCRdb ran MiXCR on the multiplex PCR reads and lists one entry per CDR3 protein. The sample records 530,000 or so distinct CDR3 sequences, roughly 14% being singletons. With V trimmed by 4 bases and J by 5 bases, 7 bases remained unmatched. CDR1 is SQVTM, CDR2 ANQGSEA, per germline. The CDR3 has 14 amino acids. This sample was shared with a second study, whose subject was T cells in Graves' hyperthyroidism and ophthalmopathy. That source reports: Hyperthyroidism patients were newly diagnosed, had disease duration under 2 months, and were aged 18 to 65 years.

Sequenced here: peripheral blood mononuclear cells (PBMCs), sampled at new diagnosis, from a patient treated with antithyroid drugs. The TCR comes from a man aged 30 to 45 with Graves disease. The rearrangement joins TRBV29-1 to TRBJ2-5; TRBD2 matches at 10 bases. The CDR3, as DNA: TGCAGCGTTGGGGGACTAGCGAACTCCGAGACCCAGTACTTC. Protein sequence: CSVGGLANSETQYF.